The 14 T cell receptor beta chains given below trace back to one sample, sequenced in a study of control samples from healthy donors and cancer patients. Some clones are missing from TCRdb's copy, which holds only in-frame ones; the method was immunoSEQ multiplex PCR. The sample has about 180,000 clones, approximately 92% seen once; the top ten hold 1.4%. Input material: blood. Receptors were obtained from a man aged 25 to 40 in good health.

The CDR3 sequence is CASSTDSYNSPLHF. DNA of the CDR3: TGTGCCAGCAGCACGGACAGTTATAATTCACCCCTCCACTTT. J is TRBJ1-6 and V is TRBV5-4, with a weak D call TRBD1 (6 bases). Germline values: CDR1 SGHNT, CDR2 YYREEE (reference sequence). The CDR3 covers 14 residues. V was clipped by 4 bases and J by 4 bases, with 9 bases between them.

This chain links TRBV7-9 with TRBJ1-3, with unresolved D. Germline lookup yields CDR1 SEHNR and CDR2 FQNEAQ (reference sequence). Deletions cut 2 bases from V and 0 bases from J, with 11 bases between. This CDR3 is built from 16 residues. The CDR3 sequence: CASSLSMSSSGNTIYF. The CDR3 region has the DNA TGTGCCAGCAGCTTATCCATGTCGAGCTCTGGAAACACCATATATTTT.

V usage is TRBV18 and J usage is TRBJ2-5; possibly TRBD1 for D (6 bases). The CDR3 runs to 13 residues. Trimming shortened V by 5 bases and J by 2 bases, and 9 bases separated the two germline ends. CDR1 is KGHSH, CDR2 LQKENI, per germline. For the CDR3, the DNA is TGTGCCAGCTCATCCGGACAGCAAGAGACCCAGTACTTC. Translating it yields CASSSGQQETQYF.

J is TRBJ2-7 and V is TRBV27; 10 bases map to TRBD1. The germline V gene has CDR1 MNHEY and CDR2 SMNVEV (reference sequence). The CDR3 runs 17 residues. Trimming cost V 6 bases and J 3 bases; bases outside gene matches: 14. The CDR3 reads CASRTSGTGVVYYEQYF. The CDR3 DNA sequence: TGTGCCAGCAGAACATCCGGGACAGGGGTCGTCTACTACGAGCAGTACTTC.

The chain combines TRBV2 with TRBJ1-4; 7 nucleotides match TRBD1. CDR1 SNHLY and CDR2 FYNNEI come from the germline V gene. The trim removed 6 bases at V and 1 base at J, leaving 8 bases unmatched. The CDR3 extends over 16 amino acids. CDR3 in DNA: TGTGCCAGCAGGCCCCTGCGACAGGGAACTAATGAAAAACTGTTTTTT. Its protein product is CASRPLRQGTNEKLFF.

The sample holds a few counts of this clone. The chain couples TRBV6-1 to TRBJ1-2, with D unclear. The CDR3 runs 12 residues. Trimming shortened V by 2 bases and J by 2 bases, and 3 bases separated the two germline ends. CDR1 is MNHNS, CDR2 SASEGT, per germline. The CDR3 sequence is CASSERNYGYTF. The CDR3 DNA reads TGTGCCAGCAGTGAACGGAACTATGGCTACACCTTC.

The chain employs TRBV7-8 and TRBJ1-2, with TRBD1 matching 9 bases. With V trimmed by 6 bases and J by 3 bases, 8 bases remained unmatched. Germline V CDR1 and CDR2: SGHVS, FQNEAQ. CDR3 length: 15 amino acids. This CDR3 is CASSSTGGVYYGYTF. CDR3 DNA sequence: TGTGCCAGCAGTAGTACAGGGGGCGTGTACTATGGCTACACCTTC.

In its sample, this clone was seen once. V usage is TRBV3-1 (or the pseudogene TRBV3-2) and J usage is TRBJ1-3; D is undetermined. Germline values: CDR1 LGHDT, CDR2 YNNKEL (reference sequence). The V and J ends lost 4 bases and 0 bases respectively, with 4 bases between them. The CDR3 consists of 13 residues. CDR3 loop: CASSPNSGNTIYF. The CDR3 bases are TGTGCCAGCAGCCCGAACTCTGGAAACACCATATATTTT.

The chain joins TRBV19 to TRBJ2-1; TRBD2 aligns across 11 bases. Germline V gives CDR1 LNHDA, CDR2 SQIVND (reference sequence). CDR3 length: 16 amino acids. Unmatched junction bases numbered 10, after V lost 5 bases and J lost 7 bases. CDR3 nucleotide sequence: TGTGCCAGTAGTCTAACCGGGACTAGCGGATCGAATGAGCAGTTCTTC. Translating gives CASSLTGTSGSNEQFF.

The chain links TRBV12-3 or TRBV12-4 to TRBJ2-1; perhaps TRBD1 as D (6 bases). V was pared by 6 bases and J by 10 bases, with 16 bases between. CDR3 length equals 13 residues. CDR3 nucleotides: TGTGCCAGCAGCTATGGGGGCGTTCAGGAGCAGTTCTTC. The encoded protein is CASSYGGVQEQFF.

The chain links TRBV27 to TRBJ1-5; 9 nucleotides align to TRBD1. CDR1 is MNHEY and CDR2 is SMNVEV in the germline V gene (reference sequence). V was pared by 5 bases and J by 4 bases, with 3 bases of the junction left unmatched. The CDR3 extends over 14 amino acids. CDR3 region: CASSHRGRNQPQHF. In DNA form, the CDR3 reads TGTGCCAGCAGTCACAGGGGGCGTAATCAGCCCCAGCATTTT.

The chain employs TRBV27 and TRBJ2-2, with D unclear. The CDR3 has 15 residues. Between the trimmed V and J ends, which lost 6 bases and 1 base, there was a span of 12 bases. CDR1 and CDR2 from the germline V gene are MNHEY and SMNVEV (reference sequence). CDR3 amino acids: CASSLYPGNTGELFF. The CDR3 bases are TGTGCCAGCAGCCTGTACCCGGGGAACACCGGGGAGCTGTTTTTT.

This chain connects TRBV5-5 to TRBJ2-2; D might be TRBD1 (6 bases). Trimming stripped 0 bases from V and 3 bases from J, with 12 bases between. From germline, CDR1 is SGHKS and CDR2 YYEKEE (reference sequence). CDR3 size: 16 residues. The CDR3 spells CASSLAARGYTGELFF. The CDR3 DNA follows: TGTGCCAGCAGCTTGGCCGCCAGGGGATACACCGGGGAGCTGTTTTTT.

The chain combines TRBV7-6 with TRBJ1-6; 7 bases line up with TRBD1. The CDR3 runs 15 residues. V gave up 1 base and J gave up 5 bases; unmatched junction bases: 2. Germline V gene lookup returns CDR1 SGHVS and CDR2 FNYEAQ. The CDR3 DNA sequence: TGTGCCAGCAGCTTAGAGGGACAGCATAATTCACCCCTCCACTTT. Translated, it gives CASSLEGQHNSPLHF.